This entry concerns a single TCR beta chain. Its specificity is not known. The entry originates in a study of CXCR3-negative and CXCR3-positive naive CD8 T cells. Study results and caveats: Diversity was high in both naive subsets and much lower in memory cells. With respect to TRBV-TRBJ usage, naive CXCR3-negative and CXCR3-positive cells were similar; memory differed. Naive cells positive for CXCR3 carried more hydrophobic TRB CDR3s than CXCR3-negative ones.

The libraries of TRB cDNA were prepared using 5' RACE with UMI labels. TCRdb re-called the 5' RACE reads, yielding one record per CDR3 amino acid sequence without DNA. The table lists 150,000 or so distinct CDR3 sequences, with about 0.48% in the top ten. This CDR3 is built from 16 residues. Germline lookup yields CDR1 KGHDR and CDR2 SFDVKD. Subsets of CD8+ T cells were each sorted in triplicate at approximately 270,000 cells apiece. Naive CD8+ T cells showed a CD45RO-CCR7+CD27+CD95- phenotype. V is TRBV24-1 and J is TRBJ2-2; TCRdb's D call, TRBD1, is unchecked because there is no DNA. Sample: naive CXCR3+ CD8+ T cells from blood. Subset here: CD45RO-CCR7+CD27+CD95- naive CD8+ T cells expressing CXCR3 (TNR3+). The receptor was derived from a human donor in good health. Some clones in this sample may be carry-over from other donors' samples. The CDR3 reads CATSDLQGLGTGELFF.